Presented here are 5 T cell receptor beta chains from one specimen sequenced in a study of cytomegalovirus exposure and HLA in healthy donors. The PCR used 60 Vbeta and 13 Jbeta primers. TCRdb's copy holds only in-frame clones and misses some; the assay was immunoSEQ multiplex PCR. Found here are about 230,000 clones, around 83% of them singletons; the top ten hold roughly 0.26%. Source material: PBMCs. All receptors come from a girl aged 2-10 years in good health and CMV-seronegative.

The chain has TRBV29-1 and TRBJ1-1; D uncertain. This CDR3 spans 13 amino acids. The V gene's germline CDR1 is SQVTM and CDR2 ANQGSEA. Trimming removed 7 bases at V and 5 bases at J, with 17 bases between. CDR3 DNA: TGCAGCGCGGACTCGCGGGAGGGAACTGAAGCTTTCTTT. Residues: CSADSREGTEAFF. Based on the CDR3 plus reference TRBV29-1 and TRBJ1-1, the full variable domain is SAVISQKPSRDICQRGTSLTIQCQVDSQVTMMFWYRQQPGQSLTLIATANQGSEATYESGFVIDKFPISRPNLTFSTLTVSNMSPEDSSIYLCSADSREGTEAFFGQGTRLTVV.

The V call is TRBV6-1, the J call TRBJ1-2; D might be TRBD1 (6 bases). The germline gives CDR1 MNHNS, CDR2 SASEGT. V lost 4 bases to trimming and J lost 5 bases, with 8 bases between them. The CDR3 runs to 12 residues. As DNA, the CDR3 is TGTGCCAGCAGTGTGGACAGATATGGCTACACCTTC. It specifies CASSVDRYGYTF.

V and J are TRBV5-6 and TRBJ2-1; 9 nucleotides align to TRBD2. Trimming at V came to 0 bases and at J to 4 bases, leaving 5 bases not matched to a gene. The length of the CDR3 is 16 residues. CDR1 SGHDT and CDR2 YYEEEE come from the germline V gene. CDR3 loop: CASSLVAGGGYNEQFF. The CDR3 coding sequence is TGTGCCAGCAGCTTGGTTGCGGGAGGGGGTTACAATGAGCAGTTCTTC.

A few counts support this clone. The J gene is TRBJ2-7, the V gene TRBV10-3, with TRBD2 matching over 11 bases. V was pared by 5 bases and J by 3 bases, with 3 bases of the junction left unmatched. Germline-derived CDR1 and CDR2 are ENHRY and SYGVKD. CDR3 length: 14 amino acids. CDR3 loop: CAISTSGSNYEQYF. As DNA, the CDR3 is TGTGCCATCAGTACTAGCGGGAGTAACTACGAGCAGTACTTC.

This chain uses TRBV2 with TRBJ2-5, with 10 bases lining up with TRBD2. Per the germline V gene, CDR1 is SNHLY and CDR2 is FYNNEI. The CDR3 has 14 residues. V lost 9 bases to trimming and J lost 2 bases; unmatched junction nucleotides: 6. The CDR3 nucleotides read TGTGCCAGTTGGACTAGCGGTGTACAAGAGACCCAGTACTTC. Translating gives CASWTSGVQETQYF.